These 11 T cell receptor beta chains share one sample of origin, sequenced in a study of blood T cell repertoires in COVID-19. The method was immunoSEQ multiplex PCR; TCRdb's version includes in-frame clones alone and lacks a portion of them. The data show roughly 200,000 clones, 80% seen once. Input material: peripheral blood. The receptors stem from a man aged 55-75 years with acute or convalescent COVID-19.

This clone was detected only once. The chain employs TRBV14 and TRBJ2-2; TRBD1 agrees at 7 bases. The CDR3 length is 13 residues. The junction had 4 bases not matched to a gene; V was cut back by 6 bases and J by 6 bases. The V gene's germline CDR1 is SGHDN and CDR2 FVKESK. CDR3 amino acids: CASRDQGAGELFF. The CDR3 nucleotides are TGTGCCAGCAGAGACCAGGGGGCCGGGGAGCTGTTTTTT. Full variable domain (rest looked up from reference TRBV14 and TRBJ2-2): EAGVTQFPSHSVIEKGQTVTLRCDPISGHDNLYWYRRVMGKEIKFLLHFVKESKQDESGMPNNRFLAERTGGTYSTLKVQPAELEDSGVYFCASRDQGAGELFFGEGSRLTVL.

CDR3 bases: TGTGCCAGCAAGGGGCAGCTAAATTCACCCCTCCACTTT. This sequence encodes CASKGQLNSPLHF. The chain links TRBV2 to TRBJ1-6, with D possibly TRBD1 on 5 matching bases. V lost 7 bases and J lost 7, with 11 bases in between. This CDR3 is built from 13 residues. CDR1 SNHLY and CDR2 FYNNEI come from the germline V gene.

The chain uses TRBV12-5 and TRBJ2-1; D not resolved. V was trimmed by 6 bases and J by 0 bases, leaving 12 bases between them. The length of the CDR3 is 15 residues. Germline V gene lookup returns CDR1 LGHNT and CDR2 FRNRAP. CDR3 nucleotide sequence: TGTGCTAGTGGGCCTTATACATCCTCCTACAATGAGCAGTTCTTC. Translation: CASGPYTSSYNEQFF.

This chain's CDR3 is CASSKGTGGTNEQYF. CDR3 DNA: TGTGCCAGCAGCAAAGGGACAGGGGGGACTAACGAGCAGTACTTC. The chain uses TRBV21-1 and TRBJ2-7; the table's D call TRBD1 went unverified against the DNA. TRBV21-1 is designated a pseudogene. This CDR3 spans 15 amino acids.

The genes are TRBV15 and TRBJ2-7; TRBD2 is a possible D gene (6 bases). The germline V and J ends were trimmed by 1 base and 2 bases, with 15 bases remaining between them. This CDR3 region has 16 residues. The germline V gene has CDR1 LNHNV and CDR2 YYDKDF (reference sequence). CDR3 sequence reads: CATSRARISGAYEQYF. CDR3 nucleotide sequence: TGTGCCACCAGCAGAGCGAGGATTAGCGGCGCCTACGAGCAGTACTTC.

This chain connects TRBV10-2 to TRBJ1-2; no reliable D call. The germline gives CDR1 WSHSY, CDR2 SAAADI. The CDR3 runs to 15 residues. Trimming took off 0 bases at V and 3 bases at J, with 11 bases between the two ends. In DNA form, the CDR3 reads TGCGCCAGCAGTGAGTCATTTGGCAATTACTATGGCTACACCTTC. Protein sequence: CASSESFGNYYGYTF.

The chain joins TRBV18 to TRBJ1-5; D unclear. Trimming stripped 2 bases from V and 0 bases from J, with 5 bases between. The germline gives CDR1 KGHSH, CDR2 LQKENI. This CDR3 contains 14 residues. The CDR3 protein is CASSPFNSNQPQHF. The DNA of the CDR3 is TGTGCCAGCTCACCATTCAATAGCAATCAGCCCCAGCATTTT.

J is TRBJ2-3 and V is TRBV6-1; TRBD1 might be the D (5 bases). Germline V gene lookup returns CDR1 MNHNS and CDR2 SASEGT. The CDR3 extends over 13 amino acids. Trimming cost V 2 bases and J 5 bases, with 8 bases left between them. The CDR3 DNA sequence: TGTGCCAGCAGTGAATATAGGGGAGATACGCAGTATTTT. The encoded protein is CASSEYRGDTQYF.

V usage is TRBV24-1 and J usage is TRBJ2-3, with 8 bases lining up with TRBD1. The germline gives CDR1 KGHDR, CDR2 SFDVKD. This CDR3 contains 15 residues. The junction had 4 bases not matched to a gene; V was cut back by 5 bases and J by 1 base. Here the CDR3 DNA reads TGTGCCACCAGTGTGGGGACAGGAGGCACAGATACGCAGTATTTT. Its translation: CATSVGTGGTDTQYF.

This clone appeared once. The CDR3 spells CASLDRVSYEQYF. CDR3 in DNA: TGTGCCAGCCTGGACAGAGTCTCCTACGAGCAGTACTTC. The rearrangement uses TRBV7-2 and TRBJ2-7; a possible D gene is TRBD1 (6 bases). From germline, CDR1 is SGHTA and CDR2 FQGNSA. This CDR3 has 13 residues. Deletions cut 8 bases from V and 0 bases from J, with 11 bases between.

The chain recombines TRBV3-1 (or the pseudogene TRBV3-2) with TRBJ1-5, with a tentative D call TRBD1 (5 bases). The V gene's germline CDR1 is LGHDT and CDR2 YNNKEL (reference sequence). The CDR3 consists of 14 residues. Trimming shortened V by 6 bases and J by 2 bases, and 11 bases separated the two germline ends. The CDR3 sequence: CASSSQGGNQPQHF. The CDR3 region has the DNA TGTGCCAGCAGTTCGCAGGGTGGCAATCAGCCCCAGCATTTT.